Sequencing of this TCR beta chain was carried out in a study of OX40 agonist ivuxolimab in advanced cancers. Background on the whole study: The costimulatory receptor OX40 (CD134) was targeted by ivuxolimab, a fully human IgG2 agonistic monoclonal antibody. Intravenous ivuxolimab was administered to patients every 2 weeks at six dose levels: 0.01, 0.1, 0.3, 1.5, 3 and 10 mg/kg. Of the roughly 54 dose-escalation patients, hepatocellular carcinoma was present in around 19, melanoma in approximately 15, renal cell carcinoma in 9 and head and neck cancer in 9. In the dose-escalation cohort, 70% to 85% of patients were male, and the mean age was 60 years with a range of 23 to 79. Patients were allowed to have had prior anti-PD-1, anti-PD-L1 or anti-CTLA-4 therapy, and approximately 43% of the dose-escalation patients had previously received checkpoint inhibitors. Three dose-escalation patients achieved partial responses, one with hepatocellular carcinoma and two with cutaneous melanoma. The point of sequencing TCRbeta in the periphery was to test whether ivuxolimab changed TCR sequence diversity and drove clonal T-cell expansion. The paper reports the monotherapy dose-escalation portion (N of about 47 patients) of the phase I ivuxolimab trial.

The study at large found these results: Low levels of normalized T-cell clonal expansion were also seen in some nonresponding patients. Which antigens the clonally expanded peripheral T cells were specific for was not determined. After ivuxolimab, expanded clones were on average more numerous among CD8+ T cells than among CD4+ T cells. In the 0.1-3.0 mg/kg groups, partial responders had among the lowest normalized peripheral clonal expansion, particularly in CD8+ T cells. Clonal expansion of both CD4+ and CD8+ blood T cells was observed from baseline to week 6 at doses 0.1 to 3.0 mg/kg.

On this clone: The target of this receptor is not known. An end of the junction differs from the germline gene, which may be a read error.

Genomic DNA was isolated from the sorted cells so that the TCRbeta CDR3 region could be sequenced. The immunoSEQ Assay was used to sequence the TCRbeta CDR3 regions. The clones in this table, taken by TCRdb from immuneACCESS, are in-frame only. Not every clone is retained; where verified, under half of the shortfall comes from an unresolved V gene, and the cause of the rest is unknown. Present in this sample are tens of thousands of clones, approximately 91% of which were seen just once. The top ten clonotypes cover about 7% of the sample. Including cysteine and phenylalanine, the CDR3 has 12 amino acids. Just the 36-base CDR3 DNA is kept, in frame starting at base 1. The germline V gene encodes CDR1 MDHEN and CDR2 SYDVKM. The trial excluded patients who had a history of autoimmune disease or were on systemic immunosuppression. In every dose cohort, peripheral blood was drawn for TCR sequencing at baseline, cycle 4 day 1, and cycle 7 day 1. The samples were drawn from a first-in-human, open-label, multicenter phase I dose-escalation trial of ivuxolimab. Adults with locally advanced or metastatic melanoma, renal cell carcinoma, hepatocellular carcinoma or head and neck squamous cell carcinoma were enrolled in the trial. Before TCR sequencing, CD4+ T cells and CD8+ T cells from peripheral blood were sorted into separate populations.

The source is an adult with an advanced solid tumor such as melanoma, head and neck, liver or kidney cancer. Sequenced here: CD4+ or CD8+ T cells sorted from blood, sampled in a trial of the OX40 agonist ivuxolimab. The rearranged segments are TRBV28 and TRBJ1-4; 8 middle bases align to TRBD1. The CDR3 here reads CASRQGSEKLFF. The DNA sequence follows: TGTGCTAGCAGACAGGGGAGTGAAAAACTGTTTTTT. The reference TRBV28 and TRBJ1-4 proteins fill in what lies around the CDR3, so the full variable domain reads DVKVTQSSRYLVKRTGEKVFLECVQDMDHENMFWYRQDPGLGLRLIYFSYDVKMKEKGDIPEGYSVSREKKERFSLILESASTNQTSMYLCASRQGSEKLFFGSGTQLSVL.